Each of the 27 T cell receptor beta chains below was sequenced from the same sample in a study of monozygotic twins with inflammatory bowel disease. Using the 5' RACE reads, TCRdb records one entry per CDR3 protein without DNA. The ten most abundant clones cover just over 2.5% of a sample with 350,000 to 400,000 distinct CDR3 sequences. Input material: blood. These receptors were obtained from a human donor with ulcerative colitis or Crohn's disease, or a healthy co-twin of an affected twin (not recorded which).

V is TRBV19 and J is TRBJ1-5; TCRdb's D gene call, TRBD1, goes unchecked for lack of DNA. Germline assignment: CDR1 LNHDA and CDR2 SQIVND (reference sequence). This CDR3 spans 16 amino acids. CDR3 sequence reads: CASSITERRGPQPQHF.

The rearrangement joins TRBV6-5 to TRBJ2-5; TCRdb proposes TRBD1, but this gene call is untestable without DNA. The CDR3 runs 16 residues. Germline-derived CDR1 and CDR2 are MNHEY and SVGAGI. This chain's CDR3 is CASSLDRRGRGETQYF.

The CDR3 spells CASSSPGGLNTGELFF. The V call is TRBV5-1, the J call TRBJ2-2. This CDR3 region has 16 residues. Germline V gene data show CDR1 as SGHRS and CDR2 as YFSETQ.

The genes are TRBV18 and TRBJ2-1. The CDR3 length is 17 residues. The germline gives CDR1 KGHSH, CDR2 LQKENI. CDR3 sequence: CASSPTTMGLMNNEQFF.

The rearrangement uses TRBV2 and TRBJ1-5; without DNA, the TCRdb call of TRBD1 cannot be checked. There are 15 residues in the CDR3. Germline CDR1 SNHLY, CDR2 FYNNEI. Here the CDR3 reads CASSRDRYSNQPQHF.

CDR3 protein: CASSVVSGPDYGYTF. V usage is TRBV9 and J usage is TRBJ1-2. The CDR3 totals 15 residues. CDR1 SGDLS and CDR2 YYNGEE come from the germline V gene.

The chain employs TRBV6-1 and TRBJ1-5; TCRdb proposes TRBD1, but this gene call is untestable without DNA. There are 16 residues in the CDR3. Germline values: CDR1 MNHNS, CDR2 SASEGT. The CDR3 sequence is CASSASGGHGNQPQHF.

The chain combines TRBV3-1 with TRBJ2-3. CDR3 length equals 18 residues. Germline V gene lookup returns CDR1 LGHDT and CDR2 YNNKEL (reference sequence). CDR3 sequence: CASSRDCNGLWGTDTQYF.

The chain's CDR3 is CASSFYLDEKLFF. The chain carries TRBV5-5 and TRBJ1-4. CDR3 size: 13 residues. From germline, CDR1 is SGHKS and CDR2 YYEKEE (reference sequence). The variable domain in full, completed from reference TRBV5-5 and TRBJ1-4, reads DAGVTQSPTHLIKTRGQQVTLRCSPISGHKSVSWYQQVLGQGPQFIFQYYEKEERGRGNFPDRFSARQFPNYSSELNVNALLLGDSALYLCASSFYLDEKLFFGSGTQLSVL.

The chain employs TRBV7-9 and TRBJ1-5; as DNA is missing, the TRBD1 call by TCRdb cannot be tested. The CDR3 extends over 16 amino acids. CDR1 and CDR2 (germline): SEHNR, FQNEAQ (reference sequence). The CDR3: CASSLTGTGGNQPQHF.

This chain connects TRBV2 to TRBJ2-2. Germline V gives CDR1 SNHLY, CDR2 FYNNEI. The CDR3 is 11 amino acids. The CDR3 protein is CASRLNGELFF.

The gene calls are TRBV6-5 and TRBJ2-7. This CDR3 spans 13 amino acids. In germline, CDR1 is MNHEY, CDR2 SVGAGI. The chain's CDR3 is CASSYSWNFAQYF.

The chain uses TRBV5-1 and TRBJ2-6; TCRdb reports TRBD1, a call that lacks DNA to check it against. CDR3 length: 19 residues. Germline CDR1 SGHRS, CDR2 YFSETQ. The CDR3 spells CASSTPPGQVHSGANVLTF.

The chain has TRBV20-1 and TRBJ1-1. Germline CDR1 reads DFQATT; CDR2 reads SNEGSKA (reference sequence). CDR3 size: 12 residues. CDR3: CSASVREWEAFF.

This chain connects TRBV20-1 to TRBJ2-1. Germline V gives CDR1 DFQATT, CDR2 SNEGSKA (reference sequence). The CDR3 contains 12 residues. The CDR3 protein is CSARHSYNEQFF.

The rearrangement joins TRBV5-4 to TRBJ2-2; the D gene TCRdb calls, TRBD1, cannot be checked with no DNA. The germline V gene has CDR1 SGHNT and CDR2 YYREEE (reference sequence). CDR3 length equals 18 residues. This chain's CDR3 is CASSVSRGRDSNTGELFF.

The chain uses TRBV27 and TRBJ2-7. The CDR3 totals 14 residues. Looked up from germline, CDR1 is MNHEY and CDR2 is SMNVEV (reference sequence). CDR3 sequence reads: CASSLSRAPYEQYF.

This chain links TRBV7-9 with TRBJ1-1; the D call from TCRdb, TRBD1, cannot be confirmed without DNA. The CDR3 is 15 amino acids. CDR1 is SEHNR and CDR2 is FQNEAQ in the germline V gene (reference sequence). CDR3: CASSSDRSTSTEAFF.

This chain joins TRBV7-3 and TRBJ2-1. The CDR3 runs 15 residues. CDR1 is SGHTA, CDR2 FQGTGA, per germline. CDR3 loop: CASSLAQGSYNEQFF.

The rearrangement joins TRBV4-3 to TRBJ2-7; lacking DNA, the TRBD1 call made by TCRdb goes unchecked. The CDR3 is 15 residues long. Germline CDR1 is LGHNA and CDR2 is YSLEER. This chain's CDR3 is CASSRARDGYYEQYF.

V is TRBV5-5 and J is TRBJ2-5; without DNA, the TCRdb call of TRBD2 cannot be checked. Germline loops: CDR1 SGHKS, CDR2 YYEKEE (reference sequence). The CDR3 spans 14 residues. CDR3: CASSSTSEVWTQYF.

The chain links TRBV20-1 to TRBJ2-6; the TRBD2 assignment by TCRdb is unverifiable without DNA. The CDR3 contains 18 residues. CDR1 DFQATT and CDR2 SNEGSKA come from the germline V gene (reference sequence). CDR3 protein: CSVATRLGQKSGANVLTF.

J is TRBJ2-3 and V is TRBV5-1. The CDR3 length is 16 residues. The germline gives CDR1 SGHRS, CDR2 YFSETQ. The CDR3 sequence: CASSYMTSGGADTQYF.

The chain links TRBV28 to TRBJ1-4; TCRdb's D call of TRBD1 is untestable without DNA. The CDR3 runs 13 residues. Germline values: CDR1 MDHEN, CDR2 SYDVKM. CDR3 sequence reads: CASFQGTNEKLFF.

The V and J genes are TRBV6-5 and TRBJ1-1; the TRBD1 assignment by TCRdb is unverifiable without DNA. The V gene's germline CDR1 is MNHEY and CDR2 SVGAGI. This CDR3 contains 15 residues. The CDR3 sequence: CASSWMDSKNTEAFF.

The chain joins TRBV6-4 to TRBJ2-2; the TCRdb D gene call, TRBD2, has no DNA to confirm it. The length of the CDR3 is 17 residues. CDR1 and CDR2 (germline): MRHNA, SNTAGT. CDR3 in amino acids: CASSVKFGTRYPGELFF.

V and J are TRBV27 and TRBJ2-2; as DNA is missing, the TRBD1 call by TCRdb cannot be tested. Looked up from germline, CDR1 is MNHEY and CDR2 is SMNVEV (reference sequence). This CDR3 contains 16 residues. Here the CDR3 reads CASSLWTGGASGELFF.